This record concerns one T cell receptor (beta chain) sequence. The antigen is undetermined. Resections that were taken during corrective heart surgery supplied the thymus tissue. Healthy Finnish infants undergoing corrective surgery for congenital heart defects were used as donors. Germline lookup yields CDR1 SQVTM and CDR2 ANQGSEA. This CDR3 has 12 amino acids. V lost 4 bases and J 1 base, leaving 7 bases between the germline ends. This entry belongs to a study of human thymus T cells. Libraries were prepared by immunoSEQ multiplex PCR; TCRdb keeps only in-frame clonotypes and omits some of them. Of some 72,000 clones detected, just over 95% appear once; the ten largest clones hold around 0.03%. Whole-study findings and limits: Related work showed strongly overlapping thymic repertoires across unrelated individuals.

This TCR was recovered from a boy under three years old with a congenital heart defect but otherwise immunologically healthy. The V and J genes are TRBV29-1 and TRBJ1-1; D possibly corresponds to TRBD1 (5 bases). The sequencing sample was made of thymus tissue. The CDR3 DNA follows: TGCAGCGTTGGTCAGGGGAACACTGAAGCTTTCTTT. It yields the protein CSVGQGNTEAFF.